Presented here are 22 T cell receptor beta chains from one specimen sequenced in a study of control samples from healthy donors and cancer patients. Produced via immunoSEQ multiplex PCR; TCRdb's table is partial and in-frame only. The table records about 36,000 clones, about 93% of them present only once. Sequencing input: PBMCs. The receptors stem from a man aged 35-49 years with colorectal cancer.

CDR3 protein: CASRGAGQGRGNQPQHF. The CDR3 coding sequence is TGTGCCAGCCGGGGCGCCGGACAGGGTCGCGGCAATCAGCCCCAGCATTTT. V gene TRBV19 combines with J gene TRBJ1-5; 8 nucleotides align to TRBD1. The junction had 15 bases not matched to a gene; V was cut back by 9 bases and J by 2 bases. The CDR3 is made up of 17 amino acids. CDR1 is LNHDA and CDR2 is SQIVND in the germline V gene (reference sequence).

V and J are TRBV11-2 and TRBJ1-3, with D possibly TRBD1 on 5 matching bases. The germline gives CDR1 SGHAT, CDR2 FQNNGV. The CDR3 length is 13 residues. V gave up 0 bases and J gave up 8 bases, with 8 bases separating them. The CDR3 here is CASSLDRGDTIYF. The CDR3 region has the DNA TGTGCCAGCAGCTTAGATCGGGGGGACACCATATATTTT. Filled out from reference TRBV11-2 and TRBJ1-3, the complete variable domain reads EAGVAQSPRYKIIEKRQSVAFWCNPISGHATLYWYQQILGQGPKLLIQFQNNGVVDDSQLPKDRFSAERLKGVDSTLKIQPAKLEDSAVYLCASSLDRGDTIYFGEGSWLTVV.

The CDR3 region has the DNA TGCGCCAGCAGCCAATTCAGTAGCGGGGAAAAGACCCAGTACTTC. The encoded protein is CASSQFSSGEKTQYF. V usage is TRBV4-1 and J usage is TRBJ2-5; 8 nucleotides align to TRBD2. The V gene's germline CDR1 is MGHRA and CDR2 YSYEKL. With 2 bases clipped from V and 6 bases from J, the junction kept 8 bases outside the gene matches. CDR3 length: 15 amino acids.

This chain connects TRBV5-6 to TRBJ1-2, with D tentatively TRBD1 (6 bases). Per the germline V gene, CDR1 is SGHDT and CDR2 is YYEEEE. The CDR3 runs to 14 residues. V dropped 2 bases and J dropped 4 bases, with 12 bases sitting between them. CDR3 coding DNA: TGTGCCAGCAGCTTCAGGGGCACAAGCTATGGCTACACCTTC. It encodes CASSFRGTSYGYTF.

The chain is built from TRBV5-1 and TRBJ2-1, with D possibly TRBD1 on 6 matching bases. Germline V gene sequence: CDR1 SGHRS, CDR2 YFSETQ. The CDR3 is 16 residues long. V was pared by 0 bases and J by 6 bases, with 16 bases between. The CDR3 DNA reads TGCGCCAGCAGCTTGGAAGGGACACAATATTCCAATGAGCAGTTCTTC. It specifies CASSLEGTQYSNEQFF.

The J gene is TRBJ1-2, the V gene TRBV27; D unclear. V shed 1 base and J shed 8 bases, with 11 bases lying between them. Looked up from germline, CDR1 is MNHEY and CDR2 is SMNVEV (reference sequence). CDR3 size: 13 residues. The CDR3: CASSLLGGRGYTF. In DNA form, the CDR3 reads TGTGCCAGCAGTTTATTGGGAGGGAGAGGCTACACCTTC.

The CDR3 coding sequence is TGTGCCAGCAGCTTGGACACAGGGTTCTATGGCTACACCTTC. Residues: CASSLDTGFYGYTF. This chain connects TRBV7-8 to TRBJ1-2; TRBD1 is a possible D gene (6 bases). The CDR3 runs to 14 residues. Trimming removed 3 bases at V and 4 bases at J, with 12 bases between. CDR1 SGHVS and CDR2 FQNEAQ come from the germline V gene.

This clone was counted once. The chain employs TRBV5-1 and TRBJ1-1, with no clear D. Germline V CDR1 and CDR2: SGHRS, YFSETQ. The CDR3 length is 14 residues. Trimming cost V 2 bases and J 5 bases, with 13 bases left between them. CDR3 sequence (DNA): TGCGCCAGCAGCTTCACGGCAGGTCGGACTGAAGCTTTCTTT. It specifies CASSFTAGRTEAFF.

The chain is built from TRBV3-1 (or the pseudogene TRBV3-2) and TRBJ1-6; TRBD1 might be the D (6 bases). The CDR3 is 14 residues long. Trimming took off 6 bases at V and 10 bases at J, with 16 bases between the two ends. CDR1 and CDR2 from the germline V gene are LGHDT and YNNKEL (reference sequence). The CDR3 nucleotides read TGTGCCAGCAGTCGCGACAGGTCCCCCTCACCCCTCCACTTT. Its translation: CASSRDRSPSPLHF.

This chain links TRBV5-6 with TRBJ2-7, with 9 bases identical to TRBD2. This CDR3 region has 15 residues. Germline values: CDR1 SGHDT, CDR2 YYEEEE. V shed 4 bases, J shed 2 bases, and the junction held 7 bases outside the gene matches. The CDR3 nucleotides are TGTGCCAGCAGCCGGAGCGGGGGGCGTCCCTACGAGCAGTACTTC. This translates into CASSRSGGRPYEQYF.

The chain carries TRBV7-8 and TRBJ2-3, with 7 bases lining up with TRBD2. The V gene's germline CDR1 is SGHVS and CDR2 FQNEAQ. V lost 8 bases to trimming and J lost 7 bases; unmatched junction nucleotides: 15. This CDR3 spans 15 amino acids. The CDR3: CASWEGPQSINTQYF. For the CDR3, the DNA is TGTGCCAGCTGGGAGGGGCCTCAATCGATTAATACGCAGTATTTT.

This clone came up a few times. V and J are TRBV4-1 and TRBJ1-6; D gene ambiguous. This CDR3 contains 15 residues. Trimming removed 7 bases from V and 0 bases from J, with 10 bases in between. The germline gives CDR1 MGHRA, CDR2 YSYEKL. The DNA for the CDR3 is TGCGCCAGCAAGCTTACGAGCTCCTATAATTCACCCCTCCACTTT. Its translation is CASKLTSSYNSPLHF.

The genes are TRBV27 and TRBJ1-6, with D unclear. Trimming removed 0 bases at V and 6 bases at J, with 15 bases between. The CDR3 is 17 amino acids. Germline lookup yields CDR1 MNHEY and CDR2 SMNVEV (reference sequence). The chain's CDR3 is CASSLSVTGGSNSPLHF. CDR3 DNA: TGTGCCAGCAGTTTATCGGTTACCGGAGGCAGTAATTCACCCCTCCACTTT.

This clone came up once. The gene calls are TRBV6-2 or TRBV6-3 and TRBJ1-2, with no clear D. V dropped 6 bases and J dropped 3 bases, with 2 bases sitting between them. Germline V gene sequence: CDR1 MNHEY, CDR2 SVGEGT. There are 10 residues in the CDR3. CDR3 nucleotides: TGTGCCAGCAGCGACTATGGCTACACCTTC. Amino acid sequence: CASSDYGYTF.

V is TRBV19 and J is TRBJ1-1; D is ambiguous. CDR1 LNHDA and CDR2 SQIVND come from the germline V gene (reference sequence). V was pared by 8 bases and J by 5 bases, with 21 bases between. This CDR3 has 15 amino acids. CDR3 DNA sequence: TGTGCCAGTCACGGGGTCCGGGAGGATAGGACTGAAGCTTTCTTT. It is translated as CASHGVREDRTEAFF.

The chain joins TRBV11-3 to TRBJ2-1; no firm D call. Trimming stripped 4 bases from V and 6 bases from J, with 16 bases between. The CDR3 runs 15 residues. CDR1 is SGHNT and CDR2 is YENEEA in the germline V gene. The CDR3 loop is CASSSSPLGPNEQFF. The DNA for the CDR3 is TGTGCCAGCAGCTCTTCACCGCTAGGCCCCAATGAGCAGTTCTTC. Full variable domain (missing parts from reference TRBV11-3 and TRBJ2-1): EAGVVQSPRYKIIEKKQPVAFWCNPISGHNTLYWYLQNLGQGPELLIRYENEEAVDDSQLPKDRFSAERLKGVDSTLKIQPAELGDSAVYLCASSSSPLGPNEQFFGPGTRLTVL.

The J gene is TRBJ1-2, the V gene TRBV5-4; 7 bases fit TRBD1. The trim removed 4 bases at V and 1 base at J, leaving 4 bases unmatched. Looked up from germline, CDR1 is SGHNT and CDR2 is YYREEE (reference sequence). The CDR3 has 14 residues. The CDR3 nucleotides are TGTGCCAGCAGCAGGGACAGCTTTAACTATGGCTACACCTTC. As protein: CASSRDSFNYGYTF.

The chain couples TRBV5-4 to TRBJ2-7, with a weak D call TRBD1 (5 bases). The CDR3 extends over 15 amino acids. Per germline, CDR1 SGHNT and CDR2 YYREEE (reference sequence). Trimming cost V 0 bases and J 0 bases, with 10 bases left between them. The CDR3 nucleotides are TGTGCCAGCAGCTTGGGACAGTCCAACTCCTACGAGCAGTACTTC. Its translation is CASSLGQSNSYEQYF.

The rearrangement links TRBV19 to TRBJ1-5, with TRBD1 as a possible D gene (5 bases). The V and J ends lost 1 base and 2 bases respectively, with 12 bases between them. This CDR3 is 16 amino acids long. Germline values: CDR1 LNHDA, CDR2 SQIVND (reference sequence). CDR3 coding DNA: TGTGCCAGTAGTATAGGGGGGGTTGATGGCAATCAGCCCCAGCATTTT. Protein sequence: CASSIGGVDGNQPQHF.

The chain employs TRBV14 and TRBJ2-7; D possibly uses TRBD1 or TRBD2 (5 bases each). The CDR3 covers 13 residues. Germline V lookup: CDR1 SGHDN, CDR2 FVKESK. V shed 8 bases and J shed 3 bases, with 14 bases lying between them. The CDR3: CASRDGLNYEQYF. Here the CDR3 DNA reads TGTGCCAGCCGGGACGGATTAAACTACGAGCAGTACTTC.

The rearrangement uses TRBV18 and TRBJ1-2, with D possibly being TRBD1 (6 bases). This CDR3 contains 14 residues. The V end was cut by 3 bases, the J end by 2 bases, with 10 bases between. Germline CDR1 KGHSH, CDR2 LQKENI. This CDR3 is CASSPSTGNYGYTF. In DNA form, the CDR3 reads TGTGCCAGCTCACCTAGCACAGGGAACTATGGCTACACCTTC.

This clone was seen once. The rearrangement links TRBV23-1 to TRBJ2-7; 9 bases agree with TRBD1. TRBV23-1 is an ORF, with its function uncertain. This CDR3 has 16 residues. With 0 bases clipped from V and 2 bases from J, the junction kept 5 bases outside the gene matches. CDR3 residues: CASSQSAGQGAYEQYF. For the CDR3, the DNA is TGCGCCAGCAGTCAATCAGCGGGACAGGGAGCCTACGAGCAGTACTTC.